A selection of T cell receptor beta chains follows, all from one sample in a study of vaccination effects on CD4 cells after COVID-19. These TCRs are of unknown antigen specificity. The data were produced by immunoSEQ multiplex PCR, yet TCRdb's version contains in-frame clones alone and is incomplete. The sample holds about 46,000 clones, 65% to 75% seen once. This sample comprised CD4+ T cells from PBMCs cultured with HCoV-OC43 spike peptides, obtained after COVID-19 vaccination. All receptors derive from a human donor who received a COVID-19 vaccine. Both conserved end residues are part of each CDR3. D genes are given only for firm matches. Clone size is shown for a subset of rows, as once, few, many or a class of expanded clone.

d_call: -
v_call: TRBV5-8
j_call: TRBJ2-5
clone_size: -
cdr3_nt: TGTGCCAGCAGCTCCGGCCGAGAGGGACGAAGTGAGACCCAGTACTTC
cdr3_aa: CASSSGREGRSETQYF

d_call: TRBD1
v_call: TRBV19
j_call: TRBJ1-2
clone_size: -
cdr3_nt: TGTGCCAGTAGTACCGACAGGGGTAACTATGGCTACACCTTC
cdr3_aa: CASSTDRGNYGYTF

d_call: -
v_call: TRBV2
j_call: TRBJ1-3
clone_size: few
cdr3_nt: TGTGCCAGCATCCCAGACAGGCGCCTTTCGAGCTCTGGAAACACCATATATTTT
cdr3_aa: CASIPDRRLSSSGNTIYF

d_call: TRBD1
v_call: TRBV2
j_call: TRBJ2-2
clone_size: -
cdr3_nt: TGTGCCAGCAGTGTCTCGGACAGGGGAGGGACCGGGGAGCTGTTTTTT
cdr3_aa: CASSVSDRGGTGELFF

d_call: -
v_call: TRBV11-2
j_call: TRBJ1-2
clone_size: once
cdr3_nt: TGTGCCAGCAGCTCACTCACAGGGAATGGCTACACCTTC
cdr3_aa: CASSSLTGNGYTF

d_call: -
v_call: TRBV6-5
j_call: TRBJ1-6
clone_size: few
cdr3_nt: TGTGCCAGCAGTTACCTGCAGGGTAATTCACCCCTCCACTTT
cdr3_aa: CASSYLQGNSPLHF

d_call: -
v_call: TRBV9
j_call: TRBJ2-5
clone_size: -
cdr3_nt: TGTGCCAGCAGCGTAACTGTACCTGGGGAGACCCAGTACTTC
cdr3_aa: CASSVTVPGETQYF

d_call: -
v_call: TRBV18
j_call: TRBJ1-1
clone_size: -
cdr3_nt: TGTGCCAGCTCACCGCTAGGACGGAACACCTTGAACACTGAAGCTTTCTTT
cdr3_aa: CASSPLGRNTLNTEAFF

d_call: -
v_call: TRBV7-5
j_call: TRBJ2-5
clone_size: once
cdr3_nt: TGTGTCAGAAGCTTAACCTCTAGCGGGAGACAAGAGACCCAGTACTTC
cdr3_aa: CVRSLTSSGRQETQYF

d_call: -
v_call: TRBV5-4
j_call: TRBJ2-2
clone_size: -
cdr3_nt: TGTGCCAGCAGCTTGGTCGGGAACACCGGGGAGCTGTTTTTT
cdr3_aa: CASSLVGNTGELFF